One sample yielded the 28 T cell receptor beta chains listed below, sequenced in a study of identical twins. MiXCR, applied by TCRdb to the 5' RACE reads, yields one record per CDR3 protein. Of 450,000 to 650,000 distinct CDR3 sequences in the sample, 9% to 10% were seen once. The sample was also linked to a second study, of yellow fever vaccine responses in identical twins.

The specimen sequenced was PBMCs. The receptors shown here come from a woman under 30 in good health.

This clonotype was observed many times. The J gene is TRBJ1-5, the V gene TRBV25-1; no clear D. This CDR3 has 11 residues. The V gene lost 8 bases and the J gene lost 10 bases, with 12 bases spanning the gap. Germline V gene lookup returns CDR1 MGHDK and CDR2 SYGVNS. The chain's CDR3 is CASAGVGPQHF. As DNA, the CDR3 is TGTGCCAGCGCCGGGGTGGGACCCCAGCATTTT.

This clonotype was detected many times. The chain recombines TRBV12-3 or TRBV12-4 with TRBJ2-3, with 7 bases matching TRBD2. V shed 6 bases, J shed 2 bases, and the junction held 8 bases outside the gene matches. CDR3 length: 15 residues. CDR3 in amino acids: CASRDPGLHTDTQYF. CDR3 DNA: TGTGCCAGCAGGGATCCGGGACTACACACAGATACGCAGTATTTT.

This clonotype appeared a few times. The chain recombines TRBV12-3 or TRBV12-4 with TRBJ2-1, with 10 nucleotides matching TRBD2. The CDR3 has 17 amino acids. V lost 0 bases and J lost 1; bases outside the gene matches: 3. This CDR3 is CASSLAKRGGSYNEQFF. As DNA, the CDR3 is TGTGCCAGCAGTTTAGCCAAGCGGGGGGGTTCCTACAATGAGCAGTTCTTC.

This clonotype was seen many times. The V and J genes are TRBV12-3 or TRBV12-4 and TRBJ2-1, with D maybe TRBD2 (6 bases). The germline V and J ends were trimmed by 4 bases and 1 base, with 11 bases remaining between them. The CDR3 runs 15 residues. For the CDR3, the DNA is TGTGCCAGCAGTTCCGGGACTCCGTCCTACAATGAGCAGTTCTTC. It codes for CASSSGTPSYNEQFF.

The rearrangement links TRBV4-3 to TRBJ2-7, with 8 nucleotides matching TRBD1. Per germline, CDR1 LGHNA and CDR2 YSLEER. There are 15 residues in the CDR3. V shed 4 bases and J 2 bases; nucleotides not matched to a gene: 7. Here the CDR3 DNA reads TGCGCCAGCAGCCGAGAACCGGGACAGGCCTACGAGCAGTACTTC. It encodes CASSREPGQAYEQYF.

This chain joins TRBV12-3 or TRBV12-4 and TRBJ2-2; possible D gene TRBD2, 6 bases. Trimming shortened V by 6 bases and J by 2 bases, and 13 bases separated the two germline ends. This CDR3 is built from 15 residues. CDR3 loop: CASSISGRNTGELFF. In DNA form, the CDR3 reads TGTGCCAGCAGCATATCCGGGAGAAACACCGGGGAGCTGTTTTTT.

This clonotype was seen repeatedly, ten times or more. CDR3 protein: CASSLTGMSNQPQHF. In DNA form, the CDR3 reads TGCGCCAGCAGCTTGACAGGGATGAGCAATCAGCCCCAGCATTTT. This rearrangement joins TRBV5-1 to TRBJ1-5; a weak D match, TRBD1 (6 bases). Germline CDR1 reads SGHRS; CDR2 reads YFSETQ. V shed 1 base and J shed 1 base, with 9 bases lying between them. The CDR3 length is 15 residues. The variable domain in full, with the rest retrieved from reference TRBV5-1 and TRBJ1-5, is KAGVTQTPRYLIKTRGQQVTLSCSPISGHRSVSWYQQTPGQGLQFLFEYFSETQRNKGNFPGRFSGRQFSNSRSEMNVSTLELGDSALYLCASSLTGMSNQPQHFGDGTRLSIL.

The chain couples TRBV10-3 to TRBJ2-7; 7 nucleotides line up with TRBD1. CDR1 is ENHRY, CDR2 SYGVKD, per germline. This CDR3 has 13 amino acids. The J segment lost 0 bases and the V segment lost 9 bases, leaving 5 bases of the junction unmatched. The CDR3 spells CAIRDSSSYEQYF. CDR3 coding DNA: TGTGCCATACGGGACAGCAGCTCCTACGAGCAGTACTTC.

A word on this clonotype: One end of the junction fails to match germline, which may point to a read error. This sequence joins TRBV7-9 and TRBJ2-7, with TRBD2 as a possible D gene (7 bases). The length of the CDR3 is 13 residues. Germline V gene sequence: CDR1 SEHNR, CDR2 FQNEAQ (reference sequence). The CDR3 spells CASSPAGAGEQNF. CDR3 DNA: TGTGCCAGCAGTCCCGCGGGGGCGGGGGAGCAGAACTTC.

There are many counts of this clonotype. This sequence joins TRBV5-1 and TRBJ2-1; weak D call: TRBD2 (5 bases). The CDR3 runs to 14 residues. Trimming cost V 2 bases and J 5 bases, with 11 bases left between them. Germline V gene lookup returns CDR1 SGHRS and CDR2 YFSETQ. This chain's CDR3 is CASSLRTANNEQFF. The DNA for the CDR3 is TGCGCCAGCAGCTTAAGGACTGCTAACAATGAGCAGTTCTTC.

The rearrangement uses TRBV6-1 and TRBJ1-1; D is perhaps TRBD1 (5 bases). Germline V gene lookup returns CDR1 MNHNS and CDR2 SASEGT. The germline V and J ends were trimmed by 10 bases and 4 bases, with 10 bases remaining between them. There are 11 residues in the CDR3. The CDR3 sequence: CATGTFTEAFF. The CDR3 region has the DNA TGTGCCACCGGGACCTTCACTGAAGCTTTCTTT.

This clonotype was detected only a few times. The CDR3 reads CASSLAGVTGGFFYGYTF. The CDR3 nucleotides are TGTGCCAGCAGTTTAGCGGGGGTGACAGGGGGGTTTTTTTATGGCTACACCTTC. This chain connects TRBV12-3 or TRBV12-4 to TRBJ1-2; TRBD1 aligns across 9 bases. This CDR3 is 18 amino acids long. V shed 0 bases and J 5 bases; nucleotides not matched to a gene: 13.

In its sample, this clonotype was seen a few times. The J gene is TRBJ2-5, the V gene TRBV4-3; D is unclear. Germline CDR1 is LGHNA and CDR2 is YSLEER. The CDR3 totals 15 residues. Trimming cost V 1 base and J 5 bases, with 14 bases left between them. The CDR3 is CASSQATGDLETQYF. Here the CDR3 DNA reads TGCGCCAGCAGCCAAGCAACTGGGGATCTGGAGACCCAGTACTTC.

This clonotype was picked up many times. The V call is TRBV28, the J call TRBJ1-6; TRBD1 aligns across 7 bases. Per germline, CDR1 MDHEN and CDR2 SYDVKM. V lost 8 bases and J lost 3; bases outside the gene matches: 1. This CDR3 region has 13 residues. CDR3 in amino acids: CASGDSYNSPLHF. The CDR3 DNA is TGTGCCAGCGGGGACAGCTATAATTCACCCCTCCACTTT. The full variable domain, in which reference TRBV28 and TRBJ1-6 provide the parts outside the CDR3, is DVKVTQSSRYLVKRTGEKVFLECVQDMDHENMFWYRQDPGLGLRLIYFSYDVKMKEKGDIPEGYSVSREKKERFSLILESASTNQTSMYLCASGDSYNSPLHFGNGTRLTVT.

This clonotype was observed at least ten times. The J gene is TRBJ2-1, the V gene TRBV12-3 or TRBV12-4; the D gene is possibly TRBD2 (5 bases). With 2 bases removed from V and 9 bases from J, the gap between germline ends came to 14 bases. This CDR3 has 14 residues. CDR3 protein: CASSLHQVGSEQFF. The CDR3 coding sequence is TGTGCCAGCAGTTTACACCAGGTGGGGAGTGAGCAGTTCTTC.

This clonotype was counted only a few times. The chain couples TRBV5-1 to TRBJ2-7; weak D call: TRBD2 (5 bases). The germline gives CDR1 SGHRS, CDR2 YFSETQ. CDR3 length equals 15 residues. V lost 0 bases and J lost 2, with 12 bases in between. CDR3 sequence (DNA): TGCGCCAGCAGCTTGGGCGGGTCAAACGCCTACGAGCAGTACTTC. Residues: CASSLGGSNAYEQYF.

This clonotype was seen repeatedly, ten times or more. The J gene is TRBJ2-1, the V gene TRBV29-1, with 11 bases aligning to TRBD2. Looked up from germline, CDR1 is SQVTM and CDR2 is ANQGSEA. The V and J ends lost 3 bases and 0 bases, in that order; junction bases with no gene match: 19. This CDR3 spans 21 amino acids. The CDR3 bases are TGCAGCGTTGACCCCTGGGGCACCGGACTAGCGGGTCCTAGCTCCTACAATGAGCAGTTCTTC. Amino acids: CSVDPWGTGLAGPSSYNEQFF.

This clonotype showed up many times. The CDR3: CASSSGTRPNEQFF. In DNA form, the CDR3 reads TGTGCCAGCAGTTCCGGGACAAGACCTAATGAGCAGTTCTTC. The J gene is TRBJ2-1, the V gene TRBV7-6; the D gene is possibly TRBD1 (6 bases). CDR1 is SGHVS, CDR2 FNYEAQ, per germline. Trimming removed 6 bases from V and 7 bases from J, with 16 bases in between. The CDR3 runs to 14 residues. The variable domain in full, with the rest retrieved from reference TRBV7-6 and TRBJ2-1, is GAGVSQSPRYKVTKRGQDVALRCDPISGHVSLYWYRQALGQGPEFLTYFNYEAQQDKSGLPNDRFSAERPEGSISTLTIQRTEQRDSAMYRCASSSGTRPNEQFFGPGTRLTVL.

This clonotype showed up just a few times. Because it lacks the conserved phenylalanine or tryptophan at the end, this CDR3 is likely a read error. The chain employs TRBV11-2 and TRBJ1-4, with 7 bases lining up with TRBD1. J gave up 5 bases and V 3 bases, and 15 bases lay outside the gene matches. The CDR3 runs to 18 residues. The V gene's germline CDR1 is SGHAT and CDR2 FQNNGV. CDR3 bases: TGTGCCAGCAGCTTCGTAGGGGGCAGGGGCGCGGGGAATGAAAAACTGTTTCTT. This translates into CASSFVGGRGAGNEKLFL.

The chain has TRBV20-1 and TRBJ2-3; 8 bases fit TRBD2. Germline values: CDR1 DFQATT, CDR2 SNEGSKA (reference sequence). This CDR3 is built from 15 residues. The V gene end was trimmed by 3 bases and the J gene end by 1 base; junction bases not matched to a gene: 6. The DNA of the CDR3 is TGCAGTGCTAGTCGGGGGGGTTCGGGCACAGATACGCAGTATTTT. Protein product: CSASRGGSGTDTQYF.

This clonotype came up many times. The genes are TRBV3-1 and TRBJ1-6, with TRBD1 matching 7 bases. This CDR3 spans 18 amino acids. The germline V gene has CDR1 LGHDT and CDR2 YNNKEL (reference sequence). Trimming at V came to 10 bases and at J to 6 bases, leaving 21 bases not matched to a gene. The CDR3 is CATLRPLQGDRFNSPLHF. The CDR3 DNA sequence: TGTGCCACCCTCCGTCCACTCCAGGGGGACCGATTTAATTCACCCCTCCACTTT.

This clonotype was detected a few times. V is TRBV4-3 and J is TRBJ2-2; 7 nucleotides match TRBD2. Losses at the gene ends were 1 base for V and 2 bases for J; bases not matched to a gene: 4. Germline CDR1 and CDR2: LGHNA and YSLEER. The CDR3 is 16 residues long. CDR3 protein: CASSQGGGSNTGELFF. CDR3 in DNA: TGCGCCAGCAGCCAAGGGGGGGGGAGCAACACCGGGGAGCTGTTTTTT.

This rearrangement joins TRBV29-1 to TRBJ1-1; no clear D gene. The CDR3 spans 11 residues. Germline V gives CDR1 SQVTM, CDR2 ANQGSEA. Trimming took 7 bases from V and 0 from J, leaving 6 bases between them. In DNA, the CDR3 is TGCAGCGCGAAGATGAACACTGAAGCTTTCTTT. Protein sequence: CSAKMNTEAFF.

This clonotype was detected many times. The rearrangement joins TRBV7-9 to TRBJ2-1; D possibly corresponds to TRBD2 (6 bases). Germline-derived CDR1 and CDR2 are SEHNR and FQNEAQ (reference sequence). The CDR3 is made up of 12 amino acids. The V gene lost 3 bases and the J gene lost 7 bases, with 7 bases spanning the gap. DNA of the CDR3: TGTGCCAGCAGCTTTCGGGGGAATGAGCAGTTCTTC. Protein: CASSFRGNEQFF. Drawing the rest from reference TRBV7-9 and TRBJ2-1, the complete variable domain is DTGVSQNPRHKITKRGQNVTFRCDPISEHNRLYWYRQTLGQGPEFLTYFQNEAQLEKSRLLSDRFSAERPKGSFSTLEIQRTEQGDSAMYLCASSFRGNEQFFGPGTRLTVL.

The chain recombines TRBV21-1 with TRBJ2-5; the D call TRBD1 from the table was never checked on the DNA. TRBV21-1 is listed as a pseudogene. This CDR3 has 17 amino acids. In DNA form, the CDR3 reads TGTGCCAGCAGCAAAGGTGTCACCGGGATAGTAGAAGAGACCCAGTACTTC. Protein sequence: CASSKGVTGIVEETQYF.

This clonotype was seen a handful of times. This rearrangement joins TRBV7-9 to TRBJ2-2; D is possibly TRBD1 (6 bases). Trimming left V 1 base short and J 9 bases short, with 15 bases between. This CDR3 has 15 amino acids. Per the germline V gene, CDR1 is SEHNR and CDR2 is FQNEAQ (reference sequence). The DNA for the CDR3 is TGTGCCAGCAGCTTAGATTTCCAGGGGTCCAGGGAGCTGTTTTTT. As protein: CASSLDFQGSRELFF.

This clonotype was seen ten or more times. The chain combines TRBV20-1 with TRBJ2-2; 11 bases line up with TRBD1. Germline V CDR1 and CDR2: DFQATT, SNEGSKA (reference sequence). V was pared by 3 bases and J by 7 bases, with 4 bases of the junction left unmatched. The CDR3 spans 14 residues. The CDR3 sequence: CSARDRGLVGELFF. The CDR3 bases are TGCAGTGCTAGGGACAGGGGGCTCGTCGGGGAGCTGTTTTTT.

This clonotype appeared a few times. The genes are TRBV2 and TRBJ2-1; 8 bases are shared with TRBD2. The CDR3 sequence is 15 residues long. The trim removed 6 bases at V and 7 bases at J, leaving 11 bases unmatched. The germline gives CDR1 SNHLY, CDR2 FYNNEI. CDR3 nucleotides: TGTGCCAGCAGAGTACTAGCGGCTAGCGGGAATGAGCAGTTCTTC. It specifies CASRVLAASGNEQFF.